This TCR beta chain was captured by sequencing in a study of beta chain features in type 1 diabetes. General study findings and limits: At VDJ recombination sites, type 1 diabetes patients had fewer insertions and more deleted nucleotides. Moderately but significantly shorter TCRB CDR3s were found in Type 1 diabetes patients in all four CD4+ subsets.

The investigators reverse transcribed all of the isolated RNA, so they sequenced expressed TCRB transcripts. Assay used: immunoSEQ multiplex PCR; TCRdb lists only in-frame clones, some missing. The profile shows 250,000 to 300,000 clones, approximately 24% of them singletons. The V gene lost 0 bases and the J gene lost 5 bases, with 14 bases spanning the gap. The CDR3 has 15 residues. CDR1 SGDLS and CDR2 YYNGEE come from the germline V gene. Each of the CD4+ naive, central memory, regulatory and stem cell-like memory populations was sorted via CD45RO/CCR7/CD25/CD127/CD95/CD27. All sorted populations exceeded 95% purity. As for this clone: Its specificity is unknown.

The source material was naive CD4+ T cells from blood. This chain joins TRBV9 and TRBJ2-5, with D perhaps TRBD2 (6 bases). The source of this sequence is a woman aged 30 to 39 with type 1 diabetes. The CDR3 coding sequence is TGTGCCAGCAGCGTAGTGGGGGAGGCTCTGGAGACCCAGTACTTC. It encodes CASSVVGEALETQYF.